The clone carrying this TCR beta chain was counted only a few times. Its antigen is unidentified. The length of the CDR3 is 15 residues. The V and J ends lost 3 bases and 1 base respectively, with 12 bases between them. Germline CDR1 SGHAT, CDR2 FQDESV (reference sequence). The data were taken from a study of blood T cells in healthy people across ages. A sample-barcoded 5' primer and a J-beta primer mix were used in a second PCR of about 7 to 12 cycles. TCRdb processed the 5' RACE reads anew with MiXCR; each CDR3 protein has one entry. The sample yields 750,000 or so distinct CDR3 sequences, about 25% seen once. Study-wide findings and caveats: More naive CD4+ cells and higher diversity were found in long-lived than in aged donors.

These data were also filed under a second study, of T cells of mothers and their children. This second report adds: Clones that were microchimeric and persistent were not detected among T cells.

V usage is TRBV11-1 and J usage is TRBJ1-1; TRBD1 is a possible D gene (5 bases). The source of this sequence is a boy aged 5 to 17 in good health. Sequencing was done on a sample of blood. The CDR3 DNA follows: TGTGCCAGCAGCTTCTGGCAGGGCGAGAACACTGAAGCTTTCTTT. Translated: CASSFWQGENTEAFF.